Shown below are 21 T cell receptor beta chains from a single sample sequenced in a study of T cells in Graves' hyperthyroidism and ophthalmopathy (dated by TCRdb to the late 2010s). The library was produced with multiplex PCR. The run used an Illumina HiSeq 2000. The TCR beta CDR3 regions were amplified from RNA transcripts. The TCR CDR3 was subjected to a first round of RT-PCR using the HTBI primer set and the Qiagen OneStep RT-PCR kit. The public reads were run again by TCRdb, first through fastp at Q25 and then through MiXCR, and only productive beta chains were kept. Entries that share a CDR3 protein sequence are merged under the most common genes and DNA. The sample profile shows approximately 710,000 distinct CDR3 sequences; around 16% of them were found once. Of the sample, roughly a sixth is held by the ten largest clones. Sequenced sample: blood. All receptors derive from a middle-aged man with Graves' hyperthyroidism.

To note about this clonotype: Its ends do not fully match the called genes, so a read error is possible. The chain combines TRBV6-2 or TRBV6-3 with TRBJ2-1; TRBD2 matches 8 bases. This CDR3 has 18 residues. Per germline, CDR1 MNHEY and CDR2 SVGEGT. The CDR3 sequence is CAGSRASGHRSSYNKQFF. The CDR3 DNA follows: TGTGCCGGCAGTAGGGCTAGCGGGCACCGAAGCTCCTACAATAAGCAGTTCTTC.

This clonotype was detected many times. The chain is built from TRBV28 and TRBJ2-3; D is uncertain. Germline V gene sequence: CDR1 MDHEN, CDR2 SYDVKM. V lost 5 bases to trimming and J lost 0 bases, with 12 bases between them. The CDR3 extends over 15 amino acids. The CDR3 loop reads CASSAPPRSTDTQYF. The CDR3 DNA reads as TGTGCCAGCAGTGCCCCTCCGAGGAGCACAGATACGCAGTATTTT. Looking up the rest from reference TRBV28 and TRBJ2-3 gives the full variable domain: DVKVTQSSRYLVKRTGEKVFLECVQDMDHENMFWYRQDPGLGLRLIYFSYDVKMKEKGDIPEGYSVSREKKERFSLILESASTNQTSMYLCASSAPPRSTDTQYFGPGTRLTVL.

This clonotype was recorded many times. The V call is TRBV11-2, the J call TRBJ2-3; a weak D match, TRBD2 (5 bases). The CDR3 length is 16 residues. Trimming removed 2 bases from V and 4 bases from J, with 16 bases in between. The germline CDR1 and CDR2 sequences are SGHAT and FQNNGV. CDR3 loop: CASSLFRGEVPDTQYF. CDR3 DNA: TGTGCCAGCAGCTTATTTCGGGGAGAGGTGCCAGATACGCAGTATTTT.

As concerns this clonotype: A read error may explain this, as a much larger clone is one base away. The chain links TRBV6-2 or TRBV6-3 to TRBJ2-7; TRBD1 is a possible D gene (5 bases). The CDR3 spans 14 residues. Germline CDR1 reads MNHEY; CDR2 reads SVGEGT. V lost 0 bases, J lost 6 bases, and 12 bases lay in between. The DNA of the CDR3 is TGTGCCAGCAGTTACTCGGATGGGGCAAGCGAGCAGTACTTC. As protein: CASSYSDGASEQYF.

This clonotype was found a few times. The CDR3, as DNA: TGCGCCAGCAGCTTGGAGGACTACCTCTACGAGCAGTACTTC. Translated: CASSLEDYLYEQYF. V is TRBV5-1 and J is TRBJ2-7; maybe TRBD2 (6 bases). CDR1 SGHRS and CDR2 YFSETQ come from the germline V gene. Trimming pared 0 bases from V and 3 bases from J, leaving 10 bases between. This CDR3 spans 14 amino acids.

This chain uses TRBV19 with TRBJ2-7, with 11 bases aligning to TRBD2. Germline V gene lookup returns CDR1 LNHDA and CDR2 SQIVND (reference sequence). This CDR3 region has 15 residues. Trimming took 4 bases from V and 6 from J; bases not matched to a gene: 8. The CDR3 DNA sequence: TGTGCCAGTAGTACTTTAGCGGGAGGGCCTGGCGAGCAGTACTTC. Its translation: CASSTLAGGPGEQYF.

The genes are TRBV6-5 and TRBJ2-2; D unclear. The V and J ends lost 0 bases and 5 bases respectively, with 10 bases between them. The CDR3 extends over 15 amino acids. CDR1 MNHEY and CDR2 SVGAGI come from the germline V gene. CDR3 in DNA: TGTGCCAGCAGTTACTCGAGTAGGTGGACCGGGGAGCTGTTTTTT. It codes for CASSYSSRWTGELFF.

This chain links TRBV19 with TRBJ1-2; D unclear. This CDR3 spans 18 amino acids. Per germline, CDR1 LNHDA and CDR2 SQIVND (reference sequence). Trimming removed 3 bases at V and 4 bases at J, with 24 bases between. CDR3: CASSMPPGTRGDGYGYTF. As DNA, the CDR3 is TGTGCCAGTAGTATGCCTCCGGGAACACGAGGAGATGGCTATGGCTACACCTTC. Complete variable domain (other parts from reference TRBV19 and TRBJ1-2): DGGITQSPKYLFRKEGQNVTLSCEQNLNHDAMYWYRQDPGQGLRLIYYSQIVNDFQKGDIAEGYSVSREKKESFPLTVTSAQKNPTAFYLCASSMPPGTRGDGYGYTFGSGTRLTVV.

On this clonotype itself: A much larger clone lies one base from this, so it may be a read error. This chain links TRBV10-3 with TRBJ2-1; 7 bases are shared with TRBD1. CDR1 ENHRY and CDR2 SYGVKD come from the germline V gene. CDR3 length equals 15 residues. The CDR3 loop reads CVIRGDRAENNEQFF. For the CDR3, the DNA is TGTGTCATCAGGGGAGACAGGGCCGAAAACAATGAGCAGTTCTTC.

This clonotype was recorded many times. The CDR3 loop reads CAISESLGGVYSEQYF. CDR3 nucleotides: TGTGCCATCAGTGAGTCGCTAGGGGGCGTCTACTCCGAGCAGTACTTC. The V gene is TRBV10-3, the J gene TRBJ2-7; 7 nucleotides agree with TRBD1. J was trimmed by 6 bases and V by 0 bases; bases with no gene match: 11. CDR3 size: 16 residues. Germline V lookup: CDR1 ENHRY, CDR2 SYGVKD.

A few counts support this clonotype. The V call is TRBV9, the J call TRBJ2-1, with a weak D call TRBD1 (5 bases). The germline V gene encodes CDR1 SGDLS and CDR2 YYNGEE. With 1 base removed from V and 5 bases from J, the gap between germline ends came to 13 bases. The CDR3 consists of 15 residues. The DNA for the CDR3 is TGTGCCAGCAGCGTATGGGGCGAGTGGGACAATGAGCAGTTCTTC. It encodes CASSVWGEWDNEQFF.

This clonotype was seen a handful of times. The chain is built from TRBV27 and TRBJ1-6; D is unclear. V was clipped by 6 bases and J by 10 bases, with 13 bases between them. Per germline, CDR1 MNHEY and CDR2 SMNVEV (reference sequence). This CDR3 has 13 amino acids. The CDR3, as DNA: TGTGCCAGCAGGGTAGGAGATTTCTCACCCCTCCACTTT. Translation: CASRVGDFSPLHF.

As for this clonotype: The junction shows a germline mismatch at one end, possibly a read error. This sequence joins TRBV25-1 and TRBJ2-5, with 9 bases matching TRBD2. Germline V CDR1 and CDR2: MGHDK, SYGVNS. The CDR3 is made up of 13 amino acids. The CDR3 nucleotides are TGTGCCAGCACCTTAGCGGGAGAAGAGTCCCAGTACTTC. This sequence encodes CASTLAGEESQYF. Looking up the rest from reference TRBV25-1 and TRBJ2-5 gives the full variable domain: EADIYQTPRYLVIGTGKKITLECSQTMGHDKMYWYQQDPGMELHLIHYSYGVNSTEKGDLSSESTVSRIRTEHFPLTLESARPSHTSQYLCASTLAGEESQYFGPGTRLLVL.

This clonotype appeared many times. V is TRBV2 and J is TRBJ2-7; 7 bases align to TRBD1. The V gene's germline CDR1 is SNHLY and CDR2 FYNNEI. The CDR3 runs 15 residues. The ends lost 6 bases at V and 3 bases at J; junction bases unmatched: 11. The DNA of the CDR3 is TGTGCCAGCAGATTCGACAGGGCCCCTCGCTACGAGCAGTACTTC. Translated, it gives CASRFDRAPRYEQYF.

This clonotype was observed at least ten times. The chain employs TRBV12-3 or TRBV12-4 and TRBJ1-2; the match to TRBD1 covers 9 bases. The CDR3 extends over 14 amino acids. V lost 5 bases, J lost 4 bases, and 5 bases stayed unmatched. Here the CDR3 reads CASSDRGSGYGYTF. The CDR3 region has the DNA TGTGCCAGCAGTGACAGGGGGTCAGGCTATGGCTACACCTTC.

In its sample, this clonotype was seen many times. This chain uses TRBV12-3 or TRBV12-4 with TRBJ1-1, with 10 bases that match TRBD1. There are 15 residues in the CDR3. The V gene end was trimmed by 6 bases and the J gene end by 5 bases; junction bases not matched to a gene: 9. The chain's CDR3 is CASSRTGGIGTEAFF. The CDR3 DNA sequence: TGTGCCAGCAGCAGGACAGGGGGAATTGGGACTGAAGCTTTCTTT.

In this sample, this clonotype turned up many times. This sequence joins TRBV29-1 and TRBJ1-2; possible D gene TRBD1, 6 bases. The CDR3 spans 15 residues. Germline CDR1 and CDR2: SQVTM and ANQGSEA. V was cut by 3 bases and J by 8 bases, with 22 bases left in between. The CDR3, as DNA: TGCAGCGTTGACCCTAAGACAGCGGGGGCCGACGGCTACACCTTC. This translates into CSVDPKTAGADGYTF.

This clonotype showed up just a few times. V gene TRBV18 combines with J gene TRBJ2-3, with 12 nucleotides matching TRBD2. The V and J ends lost 3 bases and 4 bases, in that order; junction bases with no gene match: 23. The germline CDR1 and CDR2 sequences are KGHSH and LQKENI. The CDR3 consists of 22 residues. In nucleotides, the CDR3 is TGTGCCAGCTCACCCGATGAAGGGGACTTCCTGGAGACTAGCGGGAGCGCAGATACGCAGTATTTT. This encodes CASSPDEGDFLETSGSADTQYF.

In its sample, this clonotype was seen many times. The J gene is TRBJ2-3, the V gene TRBV7-8; the match to TRBD2 covers 10 bases. With 1 base clipped from V and 2 bases from J, the junction kept 9 bases outside the gene matches. Germline V lookup: CDR1 SGHVS, CDR2 FQNEAQ. The CDR3 has 18 residues. The CDR3 DNA follows: TGTGCCAGCAGCTTAGATCCCGTAGCGGGAGGAGTCACAGATACGCAGTATTTT. Its protein product is CASSLDPVAGGVTDTQYF.

This clonotype was picked up many times. The chain recombines TRBV10-3 with TRBJ2-1, with 8 nucleotides matching TRBD2. The CDR3 has 16 amino acids. V gave up 6 bases and J gave up 6 bases; unmatched junction bases: 13. Germline CDR1 is ENHRY and CDR2 is SYGVKD. CDR3 sequence reads: CAISSVGIAGSNEQFF. DNA of the CDR3: TGTGCCATCAGCAGTGTTGGGATAGCGGGAAGCAATGAGCAGTTCTTC.

This clonotype was observed a single time. V is TRBV28 and J is TRBJ1-4; D is unclear. The germline V and J ends were trimmed by 4 bases and 8 bases, with 14 bases remaining between them. Germline CDR1 and CDR2: MDHEN and SYDVKM. The CDR3 is 14 amino acids. CDR3 region: CASSSALHGEKLFF. The CDR3, as DNA: TGTGCCAGCAGTTCCGCCCTTCATGGGGAAAAACTGTTTTTT.